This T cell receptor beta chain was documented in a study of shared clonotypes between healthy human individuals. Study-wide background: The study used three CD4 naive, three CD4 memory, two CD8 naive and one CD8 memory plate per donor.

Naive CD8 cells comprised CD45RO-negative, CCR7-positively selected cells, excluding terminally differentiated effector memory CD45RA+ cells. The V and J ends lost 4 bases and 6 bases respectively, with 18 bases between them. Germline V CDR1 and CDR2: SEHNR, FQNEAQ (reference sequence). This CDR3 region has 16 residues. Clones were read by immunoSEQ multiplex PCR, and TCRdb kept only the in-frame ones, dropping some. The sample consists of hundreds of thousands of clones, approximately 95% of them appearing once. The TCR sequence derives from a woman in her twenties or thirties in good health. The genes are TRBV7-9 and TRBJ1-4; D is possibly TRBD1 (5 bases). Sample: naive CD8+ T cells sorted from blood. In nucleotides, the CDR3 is TGTGCCAGCAGCTCCGCCCCCTCCAGGGTGGATGAAAAACTGTTTTTT. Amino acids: CASSSAPSRVDEKLFF.